This TCR beta chain was sequenced in a study of blood T cells in healthy people across ages. The use of a sample-barcoded 5' primer and a J-beta primer mix characterized a second PCR of about 7 to 12 cycles. MiXCR, applied by TCRdb to the 5' RACE reads, yields one record per CDR3 protein. The sample records 1.5 million to 2 million distinct CDR3 sequences, around 50% being singletons. Trimming took 8 bases from V and 8 from J, leaving 12 bases between them. Germline assignment: CDR1 SGHTA and CDR2 FQGNSA. This CDR3 is 11 amino acids long. Sequencing was performed on blood. The genes are TRBV7-2 and TRBJ1-2; D may be TRBD1 (5 bases). This receptor was identified in a woman between 35 and 50 years old in good health. CDR3 residues: CASWGKKGYTF. The CDR3 region has the DNA TGTGCCAGCTGGGGGAAGAAGGGCTACACCTTC.